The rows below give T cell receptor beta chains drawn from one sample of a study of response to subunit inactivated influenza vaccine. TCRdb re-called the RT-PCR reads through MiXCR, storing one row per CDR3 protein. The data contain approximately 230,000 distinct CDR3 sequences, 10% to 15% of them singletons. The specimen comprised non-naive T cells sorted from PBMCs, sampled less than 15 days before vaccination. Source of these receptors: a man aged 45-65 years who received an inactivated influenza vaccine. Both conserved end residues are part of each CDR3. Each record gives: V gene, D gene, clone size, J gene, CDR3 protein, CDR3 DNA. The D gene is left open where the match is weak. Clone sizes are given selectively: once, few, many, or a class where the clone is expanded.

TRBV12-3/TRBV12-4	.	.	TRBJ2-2	CASSSWGPGELFF	TGTGCCAGCAGCAGTTGGGGCCCCGGGGAGCTGTTTTTT
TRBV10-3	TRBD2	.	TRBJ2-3	CAIKNSGGAGTQYF	TGTGCCATCAAGAATAGCGGGGGGGCTGGTACGCAGTATTTT
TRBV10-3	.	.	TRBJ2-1	CAIKDMGNEQFF	TGTGCCATCAAGGATATGGGCAATGAGCAGTTCTTC
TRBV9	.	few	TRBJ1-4	CASSVASTNEKLFF	TGTGCCAGCAGCGTAGCTTCAACTAATGAAAAACTGTTTTTT
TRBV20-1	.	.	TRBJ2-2	CSARDPRAGSGELFF	TGCAGTGCTAGAGATCCCAGGGCGGGGTCCGGGGAGCTGTTTTTT
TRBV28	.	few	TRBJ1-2	CASSFSQGRGWGGYTF	TGTGCCAGCAGTTTTTCCCAGGGACGAGGTTGGGGCGGCTACACCTTC
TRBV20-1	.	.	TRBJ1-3	CSAEGTVSGNTIYF	TGCAGTGCAGAAGGGACGGTCTCTGGAAACACCATATATTTT
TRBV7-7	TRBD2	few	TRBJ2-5	CASSSGTIKETQYF	TGTGCCAGCAGCTCTGGGACTATCAAAGAGACCCAGTACTTC
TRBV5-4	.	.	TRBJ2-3	CASSGRLGGSDTQYF	TGTGCCAGCAGCGGAAGGTTAGGTGGTTCAGATACGCAGTATTTT
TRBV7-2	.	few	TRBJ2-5	CASRQTAGETQYF	TGTGCCAGCAGGCAGACGGCCGGGGAGACCCAGTACTTC
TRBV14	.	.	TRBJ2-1	CASSQAGTHHFF	TGTGCCAGCAGCCAGGCCGGGACCCATCATTTCTTC
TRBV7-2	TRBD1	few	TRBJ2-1	CASSLGQIYNEQFF	TGTGCCAGCAGCCTGGGACAGATTTACAATGAGCAGTTCTTC
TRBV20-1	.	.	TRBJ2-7	CSARSWTWGSYEQYF	TGCAGTGCTAGGTCCTGGACCTGGGGCTCCTACGAGCAGTACTTC
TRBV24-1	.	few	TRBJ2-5	CATSDQGKETQYF	TGTGCCACCAGTGATCAGGGGAAAGAGACCCAGTACTTC
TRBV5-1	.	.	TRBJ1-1	CASAYQGGGTEAFF	TGCGCCAGCGCCTACCAAGGGGGGGGTACTGAAGCTTTCTTT
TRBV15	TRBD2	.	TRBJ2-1	CATSRDRVVGGEQFF	TGTGCCACCAGCAGAGATCGGGTAGTCGGGGGGGAGCAGTTCTTC
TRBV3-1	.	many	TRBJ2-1	CASSQGAPTIPYNEQFF	TGTGCCAGCAGCCAAGGGGCGCCTACCATTCCCTACAATGAGCAGTTCTTC
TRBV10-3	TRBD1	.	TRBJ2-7	CAIREQGATYEQYF	TGTGCCATCAGAGAACAGGGGGCTACCTACGAGCAGTACTTC
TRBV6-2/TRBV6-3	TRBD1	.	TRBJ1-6	CASSPPTRQGWLRPLHF	TGTGCCAGCAGTCCGCCAACTCGACAGGGGTGGCTACGGCCCCTCCACTTT
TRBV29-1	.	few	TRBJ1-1	CSSGHLNTEAFF	TGCAGCTCGGGACACTTGAACACTGAAGCTTTCTTT
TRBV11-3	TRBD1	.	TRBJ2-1	CASSLDRGGYNEQFF	TGTGCCAGCAGCTTGGACAGGGGGGGCTACAATGAGCAGTTCTTC
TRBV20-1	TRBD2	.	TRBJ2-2	CSARIGLAGGPVTGELFF	TGCAGTGCTAGGATAGGACTAGCGGGAGGGCCAGTCACCGGGGAGCTGTTTTTT
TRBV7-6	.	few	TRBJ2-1	CASSLYYNEQFF	TGTGCCAGCAGCTTATACTACAATGAGCAGTTCTTC
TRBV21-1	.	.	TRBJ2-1	CASSKEIAGYEQFF	TGTGCCAGCAGCAAAGAGATAGCGGGGTATGAGCAGTTCTTC
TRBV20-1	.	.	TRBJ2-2	CSASPGRTGELFF	TGCAGTGCTAGTCCAGGGAGAACCGGGGAGCTGTTTTTT
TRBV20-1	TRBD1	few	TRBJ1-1	CSVRAGQAEAFF	TGCAGTGTTAGGGCGGGACAGGCTGAAGCTTTCTTT
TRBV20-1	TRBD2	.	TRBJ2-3	CSAVAGGTDTQYF	TGCAGTGCTGTAGCGGGAGGCACAGATACGCAGTATTTT
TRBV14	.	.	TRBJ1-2	CASSQDRTPNYGYTF	TGTGCCAGCAGCCAAGATCGAACACCTAACTATGGCTACACCTTC
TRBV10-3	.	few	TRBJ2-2	CAIKGSGTGELFF	TGTGCCATCAAAGGGTCGGGCACCGGGGAGCTGTTTTTT
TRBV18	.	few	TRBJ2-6	CASSPKQQGDVLTF	TGTGCCAGCTCACCAAAGCAACAGGGTGACGTCCTGACTTTC
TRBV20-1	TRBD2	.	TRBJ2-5	CSATGTNQETQYF	TGCAGTGCCACCGGGACTAACCAAGAGACCCAGTACTTC
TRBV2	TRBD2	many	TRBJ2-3	CASSASSGGRGTDTQYF	TGTGCCAGCAGTGCGTCTAGCGGGGGGCGAGGCACAGATACGCAGTATTTT
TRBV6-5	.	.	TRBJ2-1	CASSFFDGAADEQFF	TGTGCCAGCAGTTTCTTTGACGGGGCCGCGGATGAGCAGTTCTTC
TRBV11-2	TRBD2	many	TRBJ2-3	CASSHRWREGADTQYF	TGTGCCAGCAGCCATCGTTGGCGGGAGGGAGCAGATACGCAGTATTTT
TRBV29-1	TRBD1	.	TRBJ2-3	CSGGNDRASTQYF	TGCAGCGGAGGAAATGACAGGGCGAGTACGCAGTATTTT
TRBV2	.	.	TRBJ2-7	CASSERGFGGIYEQYF	TGTGCCAGCAGTGAAAGGGGTTTCGGGGGAATTTACGAGCAGTACTTC
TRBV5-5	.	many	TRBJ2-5	CASTFGSSTAETQYF	TGTGCCAGCACCTTCGGGAGTTCAACGGCGGAGACCCAGTACTTC
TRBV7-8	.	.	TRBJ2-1	CASSLSRLVYEQFF	TGTGCCAGCAGCTTGTCGAGACTAGTGTATGAGCAGTTCTTC
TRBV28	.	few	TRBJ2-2	CASSPGGLNTGELFF	TGTGCCAGCAGCCCTGGCGGGCTCAACACCGGGGAGCTGTTTTTT
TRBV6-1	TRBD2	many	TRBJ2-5	CASSPVMTSGSLGETQYF	TGTGCCAGCAGTCCCGTGATGACTAGCGGGAGTTTAGGGGAGACCCAGTACTTC
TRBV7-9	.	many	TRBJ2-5	CASSPSYGQETQYF	TGTGCCAGCAGCCCGTCGTATGGCCAAGAGACCCAGTACTTC
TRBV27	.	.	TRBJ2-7	CASSSPAVGFYEQYF	TGTGCCAGCAGTTCCCCAGCCGTAGGGTTCTACGAGCAGTACTTC
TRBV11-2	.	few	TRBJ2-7	CASSLGPGAYEQYF	TGTGCCAGCAGCTTAGGCCCAGGGGCCTACGAGCAGTACTTC
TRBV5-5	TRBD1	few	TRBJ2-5	CASSLDRGDMETQYF	TGTGCCAGCAGCTTGGACAGGGGGGATATGGAGACCCAGTACTTC